What follows are 5 T cell receptor beta chains derived from one specimen sequenced in a study of blood T cell repertoires in COVID-19. Data came from immunoSEQ multiplex PCR; TCRdb stores just in-frame clones and leaves some out. The repertoire includes hundreds of thousands of clones, around four fifths of them detected once, and 3.5% to 5% sits in the top ten. Specimen: PBMCs or T cells enriched from blood (not recorded which). The receptors come from a man younger than 45 with acute COVID-19.

This chain joins TRBV19 and TRBJ2-5; TRBD2 matches 11 bases. V was pared by 6 bases and J by 14 bases, with 11 bases of the junction left unmatched. There are 13 residues in the CDR3. CDR1 and CDR2 from the germline V gene are LNHDA and SQIVND (reference sequence). The CDR3 DNA is TGTGCCAGTAGCCCTAGCGGGGGGTTAGCATTTTACTTC. This sequence encodes CASSPSGGLAFYF.

J is TRBJ1-6 and V is TRBV6-5; maybe TRBD1 (5 bases). The CDR3 loop spans 14 amino acids. Trimming took 5 bases from V and 7 from J, leaving 12 bases between them. CDR1 is MNHEY and CDR2 is SVGAGI in the germline V gene. The CDR3 reads CASSPPTVNSPLHF. The CDR3 coding sequence is TGTGCCAGCAGTCCTCCGACAGTAAATTCACCCCTCCACTTT.

The chain joins TRBV5-4 to TRBJ1-1, with D tentatively TRBD1 (6 bases). V was clipped by 5 bases and J by 3 bases, with 8 bases between them. This CDR3 comprises 12 residues. CDR1 is SGHNT and CDR2 is YYREEE in the germline V gene (reference sequence). The CDR3 spells CASRDSHTEAFF. The CDR3 region has the DNA TGTGCCAGCAGGGACAGCCACACTGAAGCTTTCTTT.

The V call is TRBV28, the J call TRBJ2-7, with TRBD1 matching 9 bases. J was trimmed by 4 bases and V by 5 bases; bases with no gene match: 3. This CDR3 is 13 amino acids long. Per the germline V gene, CDR1 is MDHEN and CDR2 is SYDVKM. CDR3 in DNA: TGTGCCAGCAGTCCGGGACAGGGATACGAGCAGTACGTC. Protein: CASSPGQGYEQYV.

The chain joins TRBV12-5 to TRBJ1-1, with TRBD1 matching 9 bases. The V gene's germline CDR1 is LGHNT and CDR2 FRNRAP. The CDR3 is made up of 19 amino acids. The V gene end was trimmed by 0 bases and the J gene end by 3 bases; junction bases not matched to a gene: 14. The CDR3 loop is CASGLVFTYRDRAYTEAFF. CDR3 bases: TGTGCTAGTGGTTTGGTATTCACCTACCGGGACAGGGCGTACACTGAAGCTTTCTTT.